This TCR beta chain appears in the sequencing data of a study of blood T cell repertoires in COVID-19. Looking at the study overall: The United States, Italy and Spain supplied acute and convalescent COVID-19 samples. The cDNA or gDNA used as material had been derived from T cells, B-cell-depleted T cells, or PBMCs.

Per the study methods: Amplification from reference gene primers served as the basis for estimated nucleated cell counts. TCRdb keeps only in-frame clones here, not all; method: immunoSEQ multiplex PCR. V and J calls plus clone size are reproduced from that table; the DNA served to infer D and trimming. The sample carries about 51,000 clones, more than 85% recorded once. The ends lost 5 bases at V and 4 bases at J; junction bases unmatched: 9. The CDR3 is 15 residues long. Per germline, CDR1 KGHSH and CDR2 LQKENI. The gene calls are TRBV18 and TRBJ2-5; TRBD1 agrees at 8 bases. This TCR was sampled from a man in his fifties or sixties with acute or convalescent COVID-19. Sample: peripheral blood. CDR3 sequence (DNA): TGTGCCAGCTCAGCCCGGACAGGGAAGACAGAGACCCAGTACTTC. Its translation is CASSARTGKTETQYF. The full variable domain, its missing parts supplied by reference TRBV18 and TRBJ2-5, is NAGVMQNPRHLVRRRGQEARLRCSPMKGHSHVYWYRQLPEEGLKFMVYLQKENIIDESGMPKERFSAEFPKEGPSILRIQQVVRGDSAAYFCASSARTGKTETQYFGPGTRLLVL.